Each of the 13 T cell receptor beta chains below was sequenced from the same sample in a study of brain T cells in children with intractable seizures. Time point meaning: blood from clinic visit 5 months post-surgery; TSC patient then seizure free. Data came from immunoSEQ multiplex PCR; TCRdb stores just in-frame clones and leaves some out. The sample includes 340,000 or so clones, about 94% seen only once; the top ten take 5.7%. Sample: peripheral blood, taken about 5 months after surgery. The receptors were sampled from a boy younger than two with tuberous sclerosis and intractable seizures.

Notes on this clone: The junction departs from germline at one end; a sequencing error may be responsible. The chain is built from TRBV19 and TRBJ1-2; 10 bases map to TRBD1. The CDR3 contains 15 residues. CDR1 is LNHDA and CDR2 is SQIVND in the germline V gene (reference sequence). The DNA for the CDR3 is TGTGCAAGTAGTAATAAAGGGACAGGGGCCTATGGCTACACCTTC. Amino acids: CASSNKGTGAYGYTF.

This rearrangement joins TRBV7-9 to TRBJ2-1; weak D call: TRBD1 (5 bases). With 0 bases removed from V and 9 bases from J, the gap between germline ends came to 12 bases. The length of the CDR3 is 14 residues. Looked up from germline, CDR1 is SEHNR and CDR2 is FQNEAQ (reference sequence). The CDR3 region is CASSLAGVRSEQFF. CDR3 bases: TGTGCCAGCAGCTTAGCAGGGGTTAGGAGTGAGCAGTTCTTC.

The chain couples TRBV24-1 to TRBJ2-3; D not resolved. V lost 5 bases and J lost 6, with 11 bases in between. The CDR3 covers 13 residues. Germline CDR1 and CDR2: KGHDR and SFDVKD. The CDR3: CATSALTTDTQYF. CDR3 in DNA: TGTGCCACCAGTGCCCTTACTACGGATACGCAGTATTTT.

CDR3 DNA sequence: TGTGCCAGCAGCGTAGGGGGGCAGGTTAATTCACCCCTCCACTTT. This sequence encodes CASSVGGQVNSPLHF. The J gene is TRBJ1-6, the V gene TRBV9; tentative D call: TRBD1 (6 bases). CDR1 SGDLS and CDR2 YYNGEE come from the germline V gene. The V end lost 0 bases, the J end lost 6 bases, and 10 bases lay between the germline ends. The CDR3 totals 15 residues.

J is TRBJ1-2 and V is TRBV21-1. TRBV21-1 is flagged as a pseudogene. The length of the CDR3 is 13 residues. CDR3 protein: CASSVRVGYGYTF. The CDR3 DNA sequence: TGTGCCAGCAGCGTTAGGGTGGGGTATGGCTACACCTTC.

V is TRBV30 and J is TRBJ2-1; 9 bases align to TRBD2. Looked up from germline, CDR1 is GTSNPN and CDR2 is SVGIG (reference sequence). The CDR3 runs to 15 residues. V gave up 0 bases and J gave up 8 bases; unmatched junction bases: 8. In DNA form, the CDR3 reads TGTGCCTGGAGTGTACCTAGCGGGGAAGGTGATGAGCAGTTCTTC. The encoded protein is CAWSVPSGEGDEQFF.

The chain joins TRBV4-1 to TRBJ2-1; 7 nucleotides agree with TRBD2. CDR3 length: 15 amino acids. From germline, CDR1 is MGHRA and CDR2 YSYEKL. V was clipped by 0 bases and J by 9 bases; unmatched bases: 8. Here the CDR3 reads CASSQDMGGVGEQFF. As DNA, the CDR3 is TGCGCCAGCAGCCAAGATATGGGGGGGGTGGGTGAGCAGTTCTTC.

The chain has TRBV5-6 and TRBJ1-2, with D possibly matching TRBD1 (5 bases). The CDR3 is 12 amino acids. V gave up 1 base and J gave up 4 bases, with 5 bases separating them. CDR1 SGHDT and CDR2 YYEEEE come from the germline V gene. The CDR3, as DNA: TGTGCCAGCAGCTTGAGGGGCTATGGCTACACCTTC. It translates to CASSLRGYGYTF.

CDR3 bases: TGTGCCAGCAGCCAAGATACGCGAGGCTACGAGCAGTACTTC. It translates to CASSQDTRGYEQYF. The rearrangement joins TRBV14 to TRBJ2-7, with no clear D. Germline lookup yields CDR1 SGHDN and CDR2 FVKESK. V lost 0 bases, J lost 3 bases, and 9 bases lay in between. The length of the CDR3 is 14 residues.

This chain uses TRBV30 with TRBJ2-5, with D unresolved. Per germline, CDR1 GTSNPN and CDR2 SVGIG (reference sequence). The CDR3 sequence is 13 residues long. V was trimmed by 3 bases and J by 5 bases, leaving 13 bases between them. CDR3 amino acids: CAWSETGWETQYF. The CDR3 DNA sequence: TGTGCCTGGAGCGAGACGGGTTGGGAGACCCAGTACTTC.

This clone has just one count. V is TRBV15 and J is TRBJ2-5; possible D gene TRBD1, 5 bases. V gave up 0 bases and J gave up 5 bases, with 10 bases separating them. CDR3 length: 14 amino acids. Germline CDR1 is LNHNV and CDR2 is YYDKDF (reference sequence). In DNA form, the CDR3 reads TGTGCCACCAGCAGAGATCGCAGGGCCGAGACCCAGTACTTC. It encodes CATSRDRRAETQYF. The variable domain in full, with the rest retrieved from reference TRBV15 and TRBJ2-5, is DAMVIQNPRYQVTQFGKPVTLSCSQTLNHNVMYWYQQKSSQAPKLLFHYYDKDFNNEADTPDNFQSRRPNTSFCFLDIRSPGLGDTAMYLCATSRDRRAETQYFGPGTRLLVL.

The chain has TRBV7-9 and TRBJ2-5, with TRBD2 matching 7 bases. V shed 5 bases and J 5 bases; nucleotides not matched to a gene: 17. This CDR3 region has 17 residues. CDR1 is SEHNR, CDR2 FQNEAQ, per germline (reference sequence). CDR3 residues: CASSRAGHGGRRETQYF. In nucleotides, the CDR3 is TGTGCCAGCAGCCGAGCGGGGCATGGGGGTCGAAGGGAGACCCAGTACTTC. The variable domain in full, completed from reference TRBV7-9 and TRBJ2-5, reads DTGVSQNPRHKITKRGQNVTFRCDPISEHNRLYWYRQTLGQGPEFLTYFQNEAQLEKSRLLSDRFSAERPKGSFSTLEIQRTEQGDSAMYLCASSRAGHGGRRETQYFGPGTRLLVL.

The V and J genes are TRBV20-1 and TRBJ2-7, with D possibly TRBD2 on 7 matching bases. The CDR3 has 14 amino acids. The V end lost 3 bases, the J end lost 5 bases, and 17 bases lay between the germline ends. The germline gives CDR1 DFQATT, CDR2 SNEGSKA (reference sequence). CDR3 loop: CSASKQGGVDEQYF. Written as DNA, the CDR3 is TGCAGTGCTAGTAAACAAGGGGGGGTTGACGAGCAGTACTTC.